This TCR beta chain was identified in a study of CD8+ T cells in alopecia areata. Study outcomes and limitations: Scalp samples also yield sequences of resident alphabeta T cells from normal skin. Mice showed TCR sharing more clearly than patients did, possibly owing to HLA.

Germline values: CDR1 LNHDA, CDR2 SQIVND (reference sequence). The CDR3 runs to 15 residues. With 7 bases removed from V and 3 bases from J, the gap between germline ends came to 16 bases. Sequencing used cDNA as its template, made by extracting RNA and reverse transcribing it. Data came from immunoSEQ multiplex PCR; TCRdb stores just in-frame clones and leaves some out. The sample holds 120,000 or so clones; approximately 60% are singletons and the top ten take 2.5% to 3%. This clone occurred a few times. The antigen remains undetermined. This clonotype was sampled from a human donor in good health. Sequenced material: CD4+ T cells sorted from blood. The chain uses TRBV19 and TRBJ1-5; D unclear. The CDR3 coding sequence is TGTGCCAGTACCACTACCGGGAGCTACAATCAGCCCCAGCATTTT. This gives the protein CASTTTGSYNQPQHF.